The rows below give T cell receptor beta chains drawn from one sample of a study of T cells in localized non-small cell lung cancer. This table comes from immunoSEQ multiplex PCR, and its TCRdb copy is limited to in-frame clones, with some not included. The data contain fewer than 40,000 clones, approximately 91% of them singletons. The sequenced sample was peripheral blood mononuclear cells, obtained before any cancer treatment. Receptor source: a woman aged 40 to 75 with stage III lung adenocarcinoma. The CDR3 runs from the conserved cysteine through the conserved F or W. The order of the fields is V gene, J gene, CDR3 length, clone size, D gene, CDR3 DNA, CDR3 protein. D genes are given only for firm matches. Rows give clone size only sometimes, using once, few, many, or a class for an expanded clone.

v_gene: TRBV7-3; j_gene: TRBJ1-6; len: 13; abundance: NA; d_gene: NA; CDR3nt: TGTGCCAGCAGTCGAGGGTATAATTCACCCCTCCACTTT; CDR3aa: CASSRGYNSPLHF
v_gene: TRBV6-6; j_gene: TRBJ1-4; len: 12; abundance: NA; d_gene: NA; CDR3nt: TGTGCCAGCAGGGACTATAATGAAAAACTGTTTTTT; CDR3aa: CASRDYNEKLFF
v_gene: TRBV6-6; j_gene: TRBJ1-1; len: 9; abundance: NA; d_gene: NA; CDR3nt: TGTGCCAGCAGTTCCCCGGCTTTCTTT; CDR3aa: CASSSPAFF
v_gene: TRBV5-4; j_gene: TRBJ1-1; len: 15; abundance: NA; d_gene: NA; CDR3nt: TGTGCCAGCAGCTCGCGAGACAGAGCAAACACTGAAGCTTTCTTT; CDR3aa: CASSSRDRANTEAFF
v_gene: TRBV7-2; j_gene: TRBJ1-3; len: 15; abundance: NA; d_gene: NA; CDR3nt: TGTGCCAGCAGCTTAGGATCAGGGAAAGGAAACACCATATATTTT; CDR3aa: CASSLGSGKGNTIYF
v_gene: TRBV6-1; j_gene: TRBJ1-3; len: 14; abundance: few; d_gene: NA; CDR3nt: TGTGCCAGCAGGATAACAGGGTCTGGAAACACCATATATTTT; CDR3aa: CASRITGSGNTIYF
v_gene: TRBV9; j_gene: TRBJ2-7; len: 16; abundance: NA; d_gene: NA; CDR3nt: TGTGCCAGCAGCGTAGGGAGGACAGCTAGCTCCTACGAGCAGTACTTC; CDR3aa: CASSVGRTASSYEQYF
v_gene: TRBV15; j_gene: TRBJ2-7; len: 14; abundance: NA; d_gene: NA; CDR3nt: TGTGCCACCAGCAGAGGGACCACCTCCTACGAGCAGTACTTC; CDR3aa: CATSRGTTSYEQYF
v_gene: TRBV5-1; j_gene: TRBJ2-1; len: 17; abundance: NA; d_gene: NA; CDR3nt: TGCGCCAGCAGCTTCAGGGGAGGGGGCTCATCCTACAATGAGCAGTTCTTC; CDR3aa: CASSFRGGGSSYNEQFF
v_gene: TRBV7-9; j_gene: TRBJ1-4; len: 13; abundance: NA; d_gene: NA; CDR3nt: TGTGCCAGCAGCTTAGGGGGGGCTGAAAAACTGTTTTTT; CDR3aa: CASSLGGAEKLFF
v_gene: TRBV7-2; j_gene: TRBJ2-1; len: 16; abundance: NA; d_gene: TRBD2; CDR3nt: TGTGCCAGCAGCTCCAAAGGACTAGCGGGAGTTAATGAGCAGTTCTTC; CDR3aa: CASSSKGLAGVNEQFF
v_gene: TRBV11-2; j_gene: TRBJ1-2; len: 14; abundance: NA; d_gene: NA; CDR3nt: TGTGCCAGCAGCTTTTCCGGGACCTCGACCGGCTACACCTTC; CDR3aa: CASSFSGTSTGYTF
v_gene: TRBV5-8; j_gene: TRBJ2-3; len: 17; abundance: NA; d_gene: NA; CDR3nt: TGTGCCAGCAGCTTGGCTGCCCGACAGCTTCCCACAGATACGCAGTATTTT; CDR3aa: CASSLAARQLPTDTQYF
v_gene: TRBV5-1; j_gene: TRBJ2-1; len: 15; abundance: NA; d_gene: NA; CDR3nt: TGCGCCAGCAGCTTGGCGACTAACTCCTACAATGAGCAGTTCTTC; CDR3aa: CASSLATNSYNEQFF
v_gene: TRBV21-1; j_gene: TRBJ1-5; len: 16; abundance: NA; d_gene: NA; CDR3nt: TGTGCCAGCAGCAAAGAGGGACAGGAGGGAGATCAGCCCCAGCATTTT; CDR3aa: CASSKEGQEGDQPQHF
v_gene: TRBV5-6; j_gene: TRBJ1-2; len: 16; abundance: NA; d_gene: NA; CDR3nt: TGTGCCAGCAGCTCAATACCAGGGTACGGGGGCTATGGCTACACCTTC; CDR3aa: CASSSIPGYGGYGYTF
v_gene: TRBV28; j_gene: TRBJ2-7; len: 15; abundance: NA; d_gene: TRBD2; CDR3nt: TGTGCCAGCAGTTTAGGGACTAGCGGGTTTTACGAGCAGTACTTC; CDR3aa: CASSLGTSGFYEQYF
v_gene: TRBV14; j_gene: TRBJ2-1; len: 15; abundance: NA; d_gene: TRBD2; CDR3nt: TGTGCCAGCAGTCTTGGACTAGCGGGAGTTGGTGAGCAGTTCTTC; CDR3aa: CASSLGLAGVGEQFF
v_gene: TRBV6-1; j_gene: TRBJ1-1; len: 16; abundance: NA; d_gene: NA; CDR3nt: TGTGCCAGCAGTGATGGTCTCAAGGGGGATTACGCTGAAGCTTTCTTT; CDR3aa: CASSDGLKGDYAEAFF
v_gene: TRBV9; j_gene: TRBJ2-5; len: 14; abundance: NA; d_gene: TRBD2; CDR3nt: TGTGCCAGCAGCGTAGTGGCGGGAGTAGAGACCCAGTACTTC; CDR3aa: CASSVVAGVETQYF
v_gene: TRBV7-2; j_gene: TRBJ2-5; len: 17; abundance: NA; d_gene: NA; CDR3nt: TGTGCCAGCAGCTTTACTAGCGGGGGACAGGGGCAAGAGACCCAGTACTTC; CDR3aa: CASSFTSGGQGQETQYF
v_gene: TRBV5-1; j_gene: TRBJ2-1; len: 13; abundance: NA; d_gene: NA; CDR3nt: TGCGCCAGCAGCCCCACTAGGATCAATGAGCAGTTCTTC; CDR3aa: CASSPTRINEQFF